This TCR beta chain was sequenced during a study of cytomegalovirus exposure and HLA in healthy donors. Study results and caveats: Later analysis showed most CMV-associated TCR beta chains appearing HLA-restricted.

Vbeta (60) and Jbeta (13) primers were used in the PCR. TCRdb's copy holds only in-frame clones and misses some; the assay was immunoSEQ multiplex PCR. The data show about 98,000 clones, 70% to 80% seen once. In the case of this clone: Its matching antigen is unknown.

Unmatched junction bases numbered 10, after V lost 4 bases and J lost 5 bases. The V gene's germline CDR1 is GTSNPN and CDR2 SVGIG (reference sequence). This CDR3 is built from 14 residues. The receptor's source is a young man in good health and CMV-seropositive. The chain links TRBV30 to TRBJ2-5, with TRBD1 matching 7 bases. The material sequenced was PBMCs. The CDR3 bases are TGTGCCTGGACACGACAGGGTGTTTGGGAGACCCAGTACTTC. This sequence encodes CAWTRQGVWETQYF.